The clone carrying this TCR beta chain was detected ten times or more. UMIs were added to TCR cDNA along with a universal primer site when it was made by 5'RACE template switching. Each CDR3 protein gets one entry after TCRdb re-called the 5' RACE reads with MiXCR. The sample includes tens of thousands of distinct CDR3 sequences, approximately 5.5% of them seen just once. This record comes from a study of T cells after yellow fever vaccination. Study-level findings and limits: The secondary response was weaker but peaked faster, day 5 versus 15. The day 0 sorted memory subsets showed almost all vaccine-responding clonotypes to be undetectable.

The CDR3 is made up of 17 amino acids. Germline CDR1 and CDR2: SGHRS and YFSETQ. The J segment lost 8 bases and the V segment lost 4 bases, leaving 17 bases of the junction unmatched. The clonotype originates from a man aged 18 to 29 who received the YFV17D yellow fever vaccine. V gene TRBV5-1 combines with J gene TRBJ2-1; TRBD1 aligns across 8 bases. Sequenced here: PBMCs, either bulk or a sorted T-cell subset (CD4+, CD8+, memory, or dextramer-sorted; not recorded which), sampled on the day of the yellow fever booster vaccination. The CDR3 protein is CASSPNRQGARFDEQFF. The DNA for the CDR3 is TGCGCCAGCAGCCCGAACCGTCAGGGGGCTCGTTTCGATGAGCAGTTCTTC.